A single T cell receptor beta chain is shown here with its context. The data originate from a study of Graves' ophthalmopathy and Graves' hyperthyroidism. RNA transcripts provided the template for amplifying TCR beta CDR3 regions. Following a first-round RT-PCR that used HTBI primers, a second-round multiplex PCR was carried out. TCRdb re-derived calls from the multiplex PCR reads in MiXCR, one entry per CDR3 protein. The table records about 660,000 distinct CDR3 sequences, about two fifths of them present only once. The source of the PBMCs was more than 9.5 ml of fresh peripheral blood. Trimming took off 4 bases at V and 3 bases at J, with 13 bases between the two ends. The CDR3 extends over 15 amino acids. Germline loops: CDR1 MGHDK, CDR2 SYGVNS.

This TCR derives from an adult man with Graves' ophthalmopathy. This chain uses TRBV25-1 with TRBJ1-5; D is unresolved. Sequencing was performed on peripheral blood. The CDR3 reads CASSAPGGPNQPQHF. CDR3 DNA: TGTGCCAGCAGTGCCCCCGGCGGCCCCAATCAGCCCCAGCATTTT.